One and the same sample provided the 24 T cell receptor beta chains below, sequenced in a study of beta chain features in type 1 diabetes. Study-wide results and limits: Within each of all four CD4+ subsets, Type 1 diabetes patients had TCRB CDR3s that were moderately but significantly shorter.

For these TCRs, the target antigens are not known. Isolated RNA was reverse transcribed in full, so expressed TCRB transcripts were sequenced. Sequenced by immunoSEQ multiplex PCR; TCRdb stores in-frame clones only, minus some. The sample gives approximately 730,000 clones, around an eighth of which show up once; approximately 0.02% is in the top ten. Sequenced: naive CD4+ T cells from blood. The source is a man between 18 and 35 years old with type 1 diabetes.

This clone was seen a few times. The sample contains more than one DNA sequence encoding this CDR3. CDR3 nucleotide sequence: TGTGCCAGCAGCGTAGGGGCAGCCGATAATGAAAAACTGTTTTTT. Encoded protein: CASSVGAADNEKLFF. The chain carries TRBV9 and TRBJ1-4; no reliable D call. Germline CDR1 and CDR2: SGDLS and YYNGEE. The V end lost 0 bases, the J end lost 4 bases, and 10 bases lay between the germline ends. This CDR3 comprises 15 residues.

This clone was picked up a small number of times. The chain couples TRBV30 to TRBJ2-1; tentatively, D is TRBD1 or TRBD2 (5 bases each). Looked up from germline, CDR1 is GTSNPN and CDR2 is SVGIG (reference sequence). V lost 8 bases and J 9 bases, leaving 14 bases between the germline ends. The CDR3 sequence is 11 residues long. This CDR3 reads CAGGSGPEQFF. DNA of the CDR3: TGTGCCGGGGGAAGCGGTCCTGAGCAGTTCTTC.

This clone occurred a few times. The J gene is TRBJ2-7, the V gene TRBV29-1; 7 nucleotides match TRBD2. Germline V gene sequence: CDR1 SQVTM, CDR2 ANQGSEA. The CDR3 covers 14 residues. V was pared by 6 bases and J by 3 bases, with 11 bases of the junction left unmatched. The CDR3 bases are TGCAGCGTCCAGGGAGGGATGGCATTCTACGAGCAGTACTTC. Translation: CSVQGGMAFYEQYF.

This clone came up a few times. The chain uses TRBV13 and TRBJ2-1; D is perhaps TRBD2 (6 bases). The V end lost 5 bases, the J end lost 6 bases, and 14 bases lay between the germline ends. CDR3 length: 14 amino acids. Per germline, CDR1 PRHDT and CDR2 FYEKMQ (reference sequence). CDR3 bases: TGTGCCAGCAGCCCATACACGCGGGGCAATGAGCAGTTCTTC. Protein: CASSPYTRGNEQFF. Supplemented by reference TRBV13 and TRBJ2-1, the full variable domain reads AAGVIQSPRHLIKEKRETATLKCYPIPRHDTVYWYQQGPGQDPQFLISFYEKMQSDKGSIPDRFSAQQFSDYHSELNMSSLELGDSALYFCASSPYTRGNEQFFGPGTRLTVL.

This clone was seen more than once but under ten times. V is TRBV7-2 and J is TRBJ2-5; no clear D gene. This CDR3 region has 13 residues. Trimming pared 6 bases from V and 5 bases from J, leaving 13 bases between. The germline V gene encodes CDR1 SGHTA and CDR2 FQGNSA. The chain's CDR3 is CASSPIVWETQYF. The CDR3 DNA sequence: TGTGCCAGCAGTCCTATTGTCTGGGAGACCCAGTACTTC.

The V call is TRBV14, the J call TRBJ2-1, with unresolved D. CDR1 SGHDN and CDR2 FVKESK come from the germline V gene. The V end lost 0 bases, the J end lost 6 bases, and 12 bases lay between the germline ends. This CDR3 is built from 15 residues. The CDR3 DNA sequence: TGTGCCAGCAGCCAAGATGGCCTAGGTTCCAATGAGCAGTTCTTC. This encodes CASSQDGLGSNEQFF.

V is TRBV27 and J is TRBJ1-4; D possibly corresponds to TRBD1 (5 bases). CDR3 length: 12 residues. Germline CDR1 reads MNHEY; CDR2 reads SMNVEV (reference sequence). Trimming took off 4 bases at V and 13 bases at J, with 13 bases between the two ends. For the CDR3, the DNA is TGTGCCAGCAGTTGGGACGGTCGGCGACTGTTTTTT. This sequence encodes CASSWDGRRLFF.

Concerning this clone itself: In the same sample, other DNA sequences code for this CDR3. This rearrangement joins TRBV6-5 to TRBJ2-6; maybe TRBD1 (6 bases). The ends were cut back, 0 bases at V and 1 base at J, with 7 bases in the middle. Germline V CDR1 and CDR2: MNHEY, SVGAGI. The CDR3 covers 16 residues. CDR3 loop: CASSYSGQSGANVLTF. The CDR3, as DNA: TGTGCCAGCAGTTACTCTGGACAGTCTGGGGCCAACGTCCTGACTTTC.

The gene calls are TRBV19 and TRBJ2-2, with 9 bases matching TRBD1. V gave up 4 bases and J gave up 6 bases; unmatched junction bases: 3. This CDR3 region has 14 residues. Germline assignment: CDR1 LNHDA and CDR2 SQIVND (reference sequence). CDR3 bases: TGTGCCAGTAGTAATTGGACAGGGGCCGGGGAGCTGTTTTTT. This translates into CASSNWTGAGELFF.

The chain links TRBV5-1 to TRBJ2-7; 7 bases agree with TRBD1. The trim removed 4 bases at V and 5 bases at J, leaving 9 bases unmatched. CDR3 size: 14 residues. Germline V lookup: CDR1 SGHRS, CDR2 YFSETQ. CDR3 residues: CASSGVDRVHEQYF. The CDR3 DNA sequence: TGCGCCAGCAGCGGGGTCGACAGGGTCCACGAGCAGTACTTC.

V is TRBV7-9 and J is TRBJ2-1; 7 bases agree with TRBD1. The CDR3 sequence is 15 residues long. CDR1 SEHNR and CDR2 FQNEAQ come from the germline V gene (reference sequence). Trimming cost V 0 bases and J 7 bases; bases outside gene matches: 6. CDR3 protein: CASSLAQDRRNEQFF. The CDR3 bases are TGTGCCAGCAGCTTAGCACAGGACAGGAGGAATGAGCAGTTCTTC. Full variable domain (rest looked up from reference TRBV7-9 and TRBJ2-1): DTGVSQNPRHKITKRGQNVTFRCDPISEHNRLYWYRQTLGQGPEFLTYFQNEAQLEKSRLLSDRFSAERPKGSFSTLEIQRTEQGDSAMYLCASSLAQDRRNEQFFGPGTRLTVL.

With regard to this clone: The sample holds other DNA sequences that translate to the same CDR3. The chain joins TRBV5-6 to TRBJ2-1; 7 positions agree with TRBD1. The length of the CDR3 is 15 residues. The trim removed 4 bases at V and 2 bases at J, leaving 6 bases unmatched. CDR1 is SGHDT and CDR2 is YYEEEE in the germline V gene. As DNA, the CDR3 is TGTGCCAGCAGCCCCGGACAGGTGACCTACAATGAGCAGTTCTTC. Protein sequence: CASSPGQVTYNEQFF. The complete variable domain, with remaining parts taken from reference TRBV5-6 and TRBJ2-1, reads DAGVTQSPTHLIKTRGQQVTLRCSPKSGHDTVSWYQQALGQGPQFIFQYYEEEERQRGNFPDRFSGHQFPNYSSELNVNALLLGDSALYLCASSPGQVTYNEQFFGPGTRLTVL.

This clone was picked up a small number of times. This sequence joins TRBV11-2 and TRBJ2-5; no clear D gene. CDR3 length: 11 amino acids. Germline V lookup: CDR1 SGHAT, CDR2 FQNNGV. The ends were cut back, 5 bases at V and 4 bases at J, with 5 bases in the middle. The CDR3 nucleotides are TGTGCCAGCAGCCCAGCAGAGACCCAGTACTTC. It yields the protein CASSPAETQYF.

This chain connects TRBV7-3 to TRBJ2-1, with D possibly TRBD2 on 6 matching bases. This CDR3 has 15 amino acids. Germline V CDR1 and CDR2: SGHTA, FQGTGA. V was pared by 5 bases and J by 3 bases, with 14 bases between. DNA of the CDR3: TGTGCCAGCAGCCCCCCCGGGCGGGGCTACAATGAGCAGTTCTTC. Protein sequence: CASSPPGRGYNEQFF. Filled out from reference TRBV7-3 and TRBJ2-1, the complete variable domain reads GAGVSQTPSNKVTEKGKYVELRCDPISGHTALYWYRQSLGQGPEFLIYFQGTGAADDSGLPNDRFFAVRPEGSVSTLKIQRTERGDSAVYLCASSPPGRGYNEQFFGPGTRLTVL.

This chain uses TRBV6-5 with TRBJ1-1; D might be TRBD1 (5 bases). Per germline, CDR1 MNHEY and CDR2 SVGAGI. There are 14 residues in the CDR3. The V end lost 6 bases, the J end lost 1 base, and 12 bases lay between the germline ends. The CDR3 nucleotides are TGTGCCAGCAGAACGGGGAGGGGGAACACTGAAGCTTTCTTT. This sequence encodes CASRTGRGNTEAFF.

The chain joins TRBV30 to TRBJ1-2; 8 bases are a match to TRBD1. CDR1 and CDR2 (germline): GTSNPN, SVGIG (reference sequence). There are 14 residues in the CDR3. V lost 2 bases, J lost 7 bases, and 9 bases stayed unmatched. CDR3 in amino acids: CAWSSSGGRGGYTF. The CDR3 region has the DNA TGTGCCTGGAGTTCATCAGGGGGCAGAGGTGGCTACACCTTC.

The chain combines TRBV10-3 with TRBJ1-6; D may be TRBD1 (5 bases). V gave up 6 bases and J gave up 7 bases, with 19 bases separating them. Germline CDR1 is ENHRY and CDR2 is SYGVKD. The CDR3 totals 16 residues. In DNA, the CDR3 is TGTGCCATCAGGTCTCCTCGGGACGGAGGGAATTCACCCCTCCACTTT. Its protein is CAIRSPRDGGNSPLHF.

This chain joins TRBV6-1 and TRBJ2-2; D not certain. This CDR3 has 12 amino acids. CDR1 is MNHNS, CDR2 SASEGT, per germline. V was trimmed by 8 bases and J by 5 bases, leaving 9 bases between them. For the CDR3, the DNA is TGTGCCAGCGGCCAGCTAACCGGGGAGCTGTTTTTT. Its protein product is CASGQLTGELFF.

This rearrangement joins TRBV5-4 to TRBJ2-7, with D possibly TRBD1 on 6 matching bases. The V gene lost 4 bases and the J gene lost 0 bases, with 14 bases spanning the gap. The germline CDR1 and CDR2 sequences are SGHNT and YYREEE (reference sequence). The CDR3 has 15 amino acids. CDR3 sequence: CASSQGGQSSYEQYF. CDR3 DNA: TGTGCCAGCAGCCAAGGCGGACAGAGCTCCTACGAGCAGTACTTC.

This clone appeared a few times. The chain couples TRBV7-6 to TRBJ2-1, with D hard to call. Looked up from germline, CDR1 is SGHVS and CDR2 is FNYEAQ. V was pared by 7 bases and J by 5 bases, with 6 bases between. This CDR3 has 11 residues. The CDR3 spells CASTGHNEQFF. The CDR3 coding sequence is TGTGCCAGCACGGGTCACAATGAGCAGTTCTTC.

This chain joins TRBV6-5 and TRBJ1-6; no clear D. CDR3 length: 12 amino acids. The germline gives CDR1 MNHEY, CDR2 SVGAGI. V lost 2 bases to trimming and J lost 9 bases, with 5 bases between them. The CDR3 nucleotides read TGTGCCAGCAGTTACAGGGCTTCACCCCTCCACTTT. It translates to CASSYRASPLHF.

This rearrangement joins TRBV6-1 to TRBJ2-5, with D hard to call. This CDR3 has 13 amino acids. The germline V gene encodes CDR1 MNHNS and CDR2 SASEGT. V lost 5 bases and J 5 bases, leaving 12 bases between the germline ends. The CDR3: CASSYLIRETQYF. The CDR3, as DNA: TGTGCCAGCAGTTATTTGATAAGGGAGACCCAGTACTTC.

There are a few counts of this clone. The genes are TRBV5-4 and TRBJ2-4; no reliable D call. CDR3 length equals 16 residues. Germline V gives CDR1 SGHNT, CDR2 YYREEE (reference sequence). V gave up 0 bases and J gave up 0 bases, with 10 bases separating them. The CDR3 loop is CASSLAEQLAKNIQYF. In nucleotides, the CDR3 is TGTGCCAGCAGCTTGGCGGAGCAACTAGCCAAAAACATTCAGTACTTC.

To note about this clone: The sample contains more than one DNA sequence encoding this CDR3. The V and J genes are TRBV10-1 and TRBJ1-2; D is ambiguous. Germline-derived CDR1 and CDR2 are WNHNN and SYGVQD (reference sequence). The V gene lost 3 bases and the J gene lost 3 bases, with 5 bases spanning the gap. CDR3 length equals 12 residues. CDR3 sequence: CASSESDYGYTF. CDR3 DNA: TGCGCCAGCAGTGAATCGGACTATGGCTACACCTTC.